Below are 14 T cell receptor beta chains sequenced from a single sample in a study of cytomegalovirus exposure and HLA in healthy donors. Primers included in the PCR were 60 Vbeta and 13 Jbeta primers. Sequenced by immunoSEQ multiplex PCR; TCRdb stores in-frame clones only, minus some. The sample lists over 50,000 clones, roughly 90% occurring once. The specimen was PBMCs. Receptor source: a man under 40 in good health and CMV-seropositive.

A single count supports this clone. The chain couples TRBV7-2 to TRBJ2-5; TRBD2 matches 13 bases. Trimming at V came to 1 base and at J to 5 bases, leaving 7 bases not matched to a gene. CDR3 length equals 17 residues. Per germline, CDR1 SGHTA and CDR2 FQGNSA. CDR3 in DNA: TGTGCCAGCAGCTTAGTCAGGGGACTAGCGGGACCGGAGACCCAGTACTTC. Its translation is CASSLVRGLAGPETQYF.

The chain has TRBV5-8 and TRBJ2-5; D might be TRBD1 (6 bases). CDR3 length: 14 residues. Germline loops: CDR1 SGHTS, CDR2 YDEGEE. V was pared by 2 bases and J by 3 bases, with 11 bases between. DNA of the CDR3: TGTGCCAGCAGCTTCTGGGGGCTGGAAGAGACCCAGTACTTC. Translation gives CASSFWGLEETQYF.

Note on this clone: Other DNA sequences of this sample code for an identical CDR3. This chain connects TRBV19 to TRBJ2-6; weak D call: TRBD1 (5 bases). Germline V gene sequence: CDR1 LNHDA, CDR2 SQIVND (reference sequence). CDR3 length: 15 amino acids. The V and J ends lost 7 bases and 2 bases respectively, with 12 bases between them. CDR3: CASTEGAPGANVLTF. The CDR3 coding sequence is TGTGCCAGTACCGAAGGGGCTCCTGGGGCCAACGTCCTGACTTTC.

The V and J genes are TRBV5-1 and TRBJ2-1, with TRBD1 matching 9 bases. CDR1 SGHRS and CDR2 YFSETQ come from the germline V gene. V gave up 4 bases and J gave up 4 bases; unmatched junction bases: 3. The CDR3 is 14 amino acids. This CDR3 is CASSPGTGYNEQFF. The CDR3 nucleotides are TGCGCCAGCAGCCCAGGGACAGGGTACAATGAGCAGTTCTTC.

This sequence joins TRBV10-2 and TRBJ2-5; 9 bases map to TRBD1. The CDR3 extends over 15 amino acids. V gave up 0 bases and J gave up 7 bases; unmatched junction bases: 6. Germline-derived CDR1 and CDR2 are WSHSY and SAAADI. The CDR3, as DNA: TGCGCCAGCAGTGAGTCGCGGGACAGGGACGGGACCCAGTACTTC. It yields the protein CASSESRDRDGTQYF.

This rearrangement joins TRBV10-3 to TRBJ1-5; possible D gene TRBD1, 5 bases. Germline V gene sequence: CDR1 ENHRY, CDR2 SYGVKD. This CDR3 has 14 amino acids. V lost 0 bases and J lost 7, with 10 bases in between. CDR3 sequence reads: CAISESGEGQPQHF. CDR3 coding DNA: TGTGCCATCAGTGAGTCGGGGGAGGGCCAGCCCCAGCATTTT.

This clone appeared once. V and J are TRBV4-3 and TRBJ1-1; the match to TRBD1 covers 7 bases. CDR3 length: 15 residues. Germline trimming cut 0 bases from V and 4 bases from J; bases unmatched to any gene: 5. Germline V gives CDR1 LGHNA, CDR2 YSLEER. DNA of the CDR3: TGCGCCAGCAGCCAAGATATAACAGGGGTCACTGAAGCTTTCTTT. Amino acids: CASSQDITGVTEAFF.

The V and J genes are TRBV28 and TRBJ2-7, with D maybe TRBD2 (6 bases). Trimming shortened V by 4 bases and J by 5 bases, and 15 bases separated the two germline ends. Per the germline V gene, CDR1 is MDHEN and CDR2 is SYDVKM. CDR3 length: 14 residues. CDR3 sequence (DNA): TGTGCCAGCAGTTACCGACTAGGTGAAGACGAGCAGTACTTC. It specifies CASSYRLGEDEQYF.

J is TRBJ2-7 and V is TRBV5-5, with TRBD1 as a possible D gene (6 bases). The germline CDR1 and CDR2 sequences are SGHKS and YYEKEE (reference sequence). V dropped 3 bases and J dropped 0 bases, with 13 bases sitting between them. This CDR3 is built from 15 residues. As DNA, the CDR3 is TGTGCCAGCAGCTCACAGGGTTCCGGCTCCTACGAGCAGTACTTC. Its translation is CASSSQGSGSYEQYF.

The V and J genes are TRBV10-3 and TRBJ1-1; maybe TRBD1 (5 bases). The CDR3 covers 15 residues. Trimming shortened V by 0 bases and J by 2 bases, and 10 bases separated the two germline ends. Per the germline V gene, CDR1 is ENHRY and CDR2 is SYGVKD. The CDR3 protein is CAISESARANTEAFF. CDR3 nucleotide sequence: TGTGCCATCAGTGAGTCGGCCAGGGCCAACACTGAAGCTTTCTTT.

This clone was picked up one time. This sequence joins TRBV7-9 and TRBJ1-1; D gene uncertain. V was shortened by 5 bases and J by 8 bases, with 9 bases between the two germline ends. Germline V gene sequence: CDR1 SEHNR, CDR2 FQNEAQ (reference sequence). The CDR3 consists of 11 residues. The CDR3 loop is CASSPGIEAFF. CDR3 nucleotides: TGTGCCAGCAGCCCCGGGATCGAAGCTTTCTTT.

The V call is TRBV6-5, the J call TRBJ1-6; D unresolved. The CDR3 spans 16 residues. V was clipped by 2 bases and J by 7 bases, with 15 bases between them. Germline assignment: CDR1 MNHEY and CDR2 SVGAGI. The CDR3 sequence is CASSYLASQWNSPLHF. Here the CDR3 DNA reads TGTGCCAGCAGTTACCTGGCATCTCAGTGGAATTCACCCCTCCACTTT.

This rearrangement joins TRBV29-1 to TRBJ2-7; perhaps TRBD1 as D (5 bases). V lost 4 bases, J lost 5 bases, and 18 bases lay in between. CDR1 is SQVTM, CDR2 ANQGSEA, per germline. CDR3 length: 14 amino acids. CDR3 region: CSVAIQRGKHEQYF. DNA of the CDR3: TGCAGCGTTGCAATTCAAAGGGGCAAACACGAGCAGTACTTC.

V usage is TRBV29-1 and J usage is TRBJ2-7; maybe TRBD2 (7 bases). The CDR3 extends over 15 amino acids. CDR1 is SQVTM, CDR2 ANQGSEA, per germline. V lost 6 bases and J 5 bases, leaving 23 bases between the germline ends. CDR3 bases: TGCAGCGTCCTACAACAGGGAGGGTGGGCACACGAGCAGTACTTC. Its protein product is CSVLQQGGWAHEQYF.